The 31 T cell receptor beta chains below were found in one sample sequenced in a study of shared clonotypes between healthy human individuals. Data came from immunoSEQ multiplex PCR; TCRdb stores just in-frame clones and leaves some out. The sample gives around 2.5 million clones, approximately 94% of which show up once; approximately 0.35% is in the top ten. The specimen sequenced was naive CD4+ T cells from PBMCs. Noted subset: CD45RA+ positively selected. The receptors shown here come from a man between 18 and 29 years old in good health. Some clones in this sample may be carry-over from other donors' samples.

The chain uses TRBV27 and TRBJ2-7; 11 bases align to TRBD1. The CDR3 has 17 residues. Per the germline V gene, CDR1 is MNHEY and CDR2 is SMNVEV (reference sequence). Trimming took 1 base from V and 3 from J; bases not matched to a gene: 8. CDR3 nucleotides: TGTGCCAGCAGTTTATTGGTCGGGACAGGGGGTTTCTACGAGCAGTACTTC. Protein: CASSLLVGTGGFYEQYF.

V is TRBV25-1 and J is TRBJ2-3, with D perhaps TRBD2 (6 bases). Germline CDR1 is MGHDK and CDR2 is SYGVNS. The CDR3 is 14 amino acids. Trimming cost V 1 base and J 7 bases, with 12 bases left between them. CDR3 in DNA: TGTGCCAGCAGTGAATCTGGCCTAGCGTATACGCAGTATTTT. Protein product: CASSESGLAYTQYF. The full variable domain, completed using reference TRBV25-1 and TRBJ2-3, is EADIYQTPRYLVIGTGKKITLECSQTMGHDKMYWYQQDPGMELHLIHYSYGVNSTEKGDLSSESTVSRIRTEHFPLTLESARPSHTSQYLCASSESGLAYTQYFGPGTRLTVL.

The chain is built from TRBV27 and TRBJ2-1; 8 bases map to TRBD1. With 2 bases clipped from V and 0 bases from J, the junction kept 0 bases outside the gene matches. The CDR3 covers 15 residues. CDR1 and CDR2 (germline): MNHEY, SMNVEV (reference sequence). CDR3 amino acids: CASSLGTGSYNEQFF. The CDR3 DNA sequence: TGTGCCAGCAGTTTAGGGACAGGCTCCTACAATGAGCAGTTCTTC.

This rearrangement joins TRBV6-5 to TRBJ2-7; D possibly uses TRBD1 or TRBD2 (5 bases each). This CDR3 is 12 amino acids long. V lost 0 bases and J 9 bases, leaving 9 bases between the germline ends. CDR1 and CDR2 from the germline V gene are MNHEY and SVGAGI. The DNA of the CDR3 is TGTGCCAGCAGTTACTCGGGGGAGAGGCAGTACTTC. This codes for CASSYSGERQYF.

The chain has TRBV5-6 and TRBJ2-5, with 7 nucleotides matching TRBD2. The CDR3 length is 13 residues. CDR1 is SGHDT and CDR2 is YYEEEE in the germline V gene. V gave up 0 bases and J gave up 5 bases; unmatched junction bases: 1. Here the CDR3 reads CASSLDGGETQYF. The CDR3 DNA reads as TGTGCCAGCAGCTTGGACGGGGGGGAGACCCAGTACTTC.

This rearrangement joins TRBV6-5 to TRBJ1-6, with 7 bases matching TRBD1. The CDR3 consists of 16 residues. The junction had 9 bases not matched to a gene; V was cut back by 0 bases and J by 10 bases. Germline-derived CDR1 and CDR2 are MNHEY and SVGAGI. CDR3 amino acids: CASSYSSGGVGSPLHF. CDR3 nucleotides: TGTGCCAGCAGTTACTCCTCAGGGGGGGTGGGCTCACCCCTCCACTTT.

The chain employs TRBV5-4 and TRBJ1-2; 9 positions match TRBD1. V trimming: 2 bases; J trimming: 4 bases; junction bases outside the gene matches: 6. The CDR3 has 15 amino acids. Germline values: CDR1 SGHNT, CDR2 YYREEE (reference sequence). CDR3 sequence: CASSFRTGDLYGYTF. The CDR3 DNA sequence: TGTGCCAGCAGCTTTCGGACAGGGGACCTCTATGGCTACACCTTC.

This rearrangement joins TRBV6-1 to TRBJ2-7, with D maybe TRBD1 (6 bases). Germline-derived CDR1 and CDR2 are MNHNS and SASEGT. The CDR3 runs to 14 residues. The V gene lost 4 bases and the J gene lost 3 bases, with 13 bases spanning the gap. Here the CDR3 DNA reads TGTGCCAGCAGTGTGTCAGGGGCGTTCTACGAGCAGTACTTC. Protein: CASSVSGAFYEQYF.

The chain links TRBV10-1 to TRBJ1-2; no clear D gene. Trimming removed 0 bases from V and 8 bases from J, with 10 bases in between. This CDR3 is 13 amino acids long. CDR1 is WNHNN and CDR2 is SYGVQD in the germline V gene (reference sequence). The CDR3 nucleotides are TGCGCCAGCAGTGAGTCGTCCGGGATCGGCTACACCTTC. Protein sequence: CASSESSGIGYTF.

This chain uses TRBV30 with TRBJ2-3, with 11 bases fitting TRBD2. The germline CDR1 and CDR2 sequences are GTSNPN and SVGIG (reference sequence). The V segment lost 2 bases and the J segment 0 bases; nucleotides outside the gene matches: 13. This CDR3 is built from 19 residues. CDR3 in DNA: TGTGCCTGGAGTTACCGACTAGCGGGACTCTCTATGAGCACAGATACGCAGTATTTT. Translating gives CAWSYRLAGLSMSTDTQYF.

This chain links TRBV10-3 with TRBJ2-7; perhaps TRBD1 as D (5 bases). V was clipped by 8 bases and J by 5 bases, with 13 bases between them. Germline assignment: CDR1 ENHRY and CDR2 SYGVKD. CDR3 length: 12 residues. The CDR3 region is CAISTGRHEQYF. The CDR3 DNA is TGTGCCATCTCCACAGGCCGGCACGAGCAGTACTTC.

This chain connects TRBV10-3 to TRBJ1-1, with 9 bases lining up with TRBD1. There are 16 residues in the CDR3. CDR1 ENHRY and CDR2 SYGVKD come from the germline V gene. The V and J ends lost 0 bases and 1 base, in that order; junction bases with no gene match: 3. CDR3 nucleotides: TGTGCCATCAGTGAGTCGAACAGGGGGCGGAACACTGAAGCTTTCTTT. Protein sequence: CAISESNRGRNTEAFF.

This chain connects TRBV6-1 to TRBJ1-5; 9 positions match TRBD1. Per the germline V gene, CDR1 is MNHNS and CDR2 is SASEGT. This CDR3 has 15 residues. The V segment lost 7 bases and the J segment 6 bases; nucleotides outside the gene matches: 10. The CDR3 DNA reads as TGTGCCAGCACCGCGGGGACAGGGATGGCTCAGCCCCAGCATTTT. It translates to CASTAGTGMAQPQHF.

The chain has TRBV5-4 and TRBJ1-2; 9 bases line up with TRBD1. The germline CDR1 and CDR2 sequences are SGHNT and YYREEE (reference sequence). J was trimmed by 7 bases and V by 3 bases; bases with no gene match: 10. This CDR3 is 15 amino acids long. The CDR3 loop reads CASSSGPGQGIGYTF. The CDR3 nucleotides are TGTGCCAGCAGCTCGGGGCCGGGACAGGGTATTGGCTACACCTTC.

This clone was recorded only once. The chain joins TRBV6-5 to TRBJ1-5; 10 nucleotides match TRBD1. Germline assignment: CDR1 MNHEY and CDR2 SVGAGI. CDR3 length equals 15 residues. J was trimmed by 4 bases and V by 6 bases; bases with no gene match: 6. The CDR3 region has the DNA TGTGCCAGCAGCTCGGGACAGGGGAAAAATCAGCCCCAGCATTTT. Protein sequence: CASSSGQGKNQPQHF.

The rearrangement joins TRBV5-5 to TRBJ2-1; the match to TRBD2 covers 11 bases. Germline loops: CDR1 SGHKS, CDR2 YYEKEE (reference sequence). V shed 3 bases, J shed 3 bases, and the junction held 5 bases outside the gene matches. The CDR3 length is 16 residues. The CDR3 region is CASSSLAGVDYNEQFF. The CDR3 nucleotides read TGTGCCAGCAGCTCACTAGCGGGAGTCGACTACAATGAGCAGTTCTTC.

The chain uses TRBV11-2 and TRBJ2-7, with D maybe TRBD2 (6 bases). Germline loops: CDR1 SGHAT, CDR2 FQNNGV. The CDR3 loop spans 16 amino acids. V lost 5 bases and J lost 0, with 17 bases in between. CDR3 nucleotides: TGTGCCAGCAGCCGGAGCACCGGGACTGCCTCCTACGAGCAGTACTTC. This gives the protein CASSRSTGTASYEQYF.

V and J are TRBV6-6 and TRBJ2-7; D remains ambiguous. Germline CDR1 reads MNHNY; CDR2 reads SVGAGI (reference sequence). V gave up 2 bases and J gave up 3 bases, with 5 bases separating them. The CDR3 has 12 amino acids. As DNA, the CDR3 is TGTGCCAGCAGTTACCCGGGCTACGAGCAGTACTTC. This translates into CASSYPGYEQYF.

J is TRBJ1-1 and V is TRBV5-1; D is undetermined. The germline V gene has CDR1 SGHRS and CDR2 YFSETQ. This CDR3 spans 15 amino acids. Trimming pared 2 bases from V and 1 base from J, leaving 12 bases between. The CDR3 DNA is TGCGCCAGCAGCTTAAGAGCGGGCCAGAACACTGAAGCTTTCTTT. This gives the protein CASSLRAGQNTEAFF.

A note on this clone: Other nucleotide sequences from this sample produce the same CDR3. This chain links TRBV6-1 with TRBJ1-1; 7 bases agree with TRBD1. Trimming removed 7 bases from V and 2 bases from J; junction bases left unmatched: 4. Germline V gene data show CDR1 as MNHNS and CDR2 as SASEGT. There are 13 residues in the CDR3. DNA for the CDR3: TGTGCCAGCACCGGACAGGCCAACACTGAAGCTTTCTTT. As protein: CASTGQANTEAFF.

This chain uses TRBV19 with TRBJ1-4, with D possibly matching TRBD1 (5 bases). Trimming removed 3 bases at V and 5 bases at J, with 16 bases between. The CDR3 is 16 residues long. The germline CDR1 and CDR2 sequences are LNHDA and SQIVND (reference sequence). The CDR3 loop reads CASSISPGRRNEKLFF. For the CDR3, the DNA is TGTGCCAGTAGTATTAGCCCGGGACGGAGGAATGAAAAACTGTTTTTT.

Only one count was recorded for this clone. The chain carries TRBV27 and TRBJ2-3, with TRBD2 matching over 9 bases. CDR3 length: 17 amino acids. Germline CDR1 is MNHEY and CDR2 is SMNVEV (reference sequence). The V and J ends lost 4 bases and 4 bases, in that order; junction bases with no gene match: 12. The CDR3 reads CASSSRLADSGADTQYF. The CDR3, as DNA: TGTGCCAGCAGTTCAAGACTAGCGGACTCAGGGGCAGATACGCAGTATTTT.

The CDR3 nucleotides are TGTGCCAGCAGTGAACCTACCGACAGCCCCGGGCAAGAGACCCAGTACTTC. This codes for CASSEPTDSPGQETQYF. The chain employs TRBV6-1 and TRBJ2-5; TRBD1 is a possible D gene (5 bases). Germline assignment: CDR1 MNHNS and CDR2 SASEGT. The ends were cut back, 2 bases at V and 2 bases at J, with 18 bases in the middle. This CDR3 spans 17 amino acids.

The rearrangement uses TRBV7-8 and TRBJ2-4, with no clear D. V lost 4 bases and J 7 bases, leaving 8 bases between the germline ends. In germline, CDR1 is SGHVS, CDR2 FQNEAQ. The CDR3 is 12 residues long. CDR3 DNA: TGTGCCAGCAGCTCGAGTGGTAACATTCAGTACTTC. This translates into CASSSSGNIQYF.

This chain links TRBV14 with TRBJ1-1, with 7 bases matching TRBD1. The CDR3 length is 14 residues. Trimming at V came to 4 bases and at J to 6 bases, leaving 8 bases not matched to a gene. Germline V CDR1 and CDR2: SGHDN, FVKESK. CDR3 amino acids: CASSLDRVGAEAFF. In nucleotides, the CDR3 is TGTGCCAGCAGCCTAGACAGGGTCGGGGCTGAAGCTTTCTTT.

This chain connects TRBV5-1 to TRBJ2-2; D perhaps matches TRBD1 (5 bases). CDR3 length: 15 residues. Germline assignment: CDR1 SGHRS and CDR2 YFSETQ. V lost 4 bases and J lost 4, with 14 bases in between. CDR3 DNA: TGCGCCAGCAGCCAAAGACAGCAAGTCACCGGGGAGCTGTTTTTT. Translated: CASSQRQQVTGELFF.

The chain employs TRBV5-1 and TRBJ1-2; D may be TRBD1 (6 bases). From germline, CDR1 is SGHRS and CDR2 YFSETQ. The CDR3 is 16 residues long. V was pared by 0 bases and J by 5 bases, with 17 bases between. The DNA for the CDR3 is TGCGCCAGCAGCTTGGGGCCCGGACAGTTCGGATATGGCTACACCTTC. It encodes CASSLGPGQFGYGYTF.

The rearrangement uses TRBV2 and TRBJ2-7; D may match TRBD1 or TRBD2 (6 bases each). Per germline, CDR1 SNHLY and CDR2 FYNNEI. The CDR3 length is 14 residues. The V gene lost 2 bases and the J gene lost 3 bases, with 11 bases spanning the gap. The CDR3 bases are TGTGCCAGCAGTGAAAAGGGGGGATACTACGAGCAGTACTTC. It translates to CASSEKGGYYEQYF.

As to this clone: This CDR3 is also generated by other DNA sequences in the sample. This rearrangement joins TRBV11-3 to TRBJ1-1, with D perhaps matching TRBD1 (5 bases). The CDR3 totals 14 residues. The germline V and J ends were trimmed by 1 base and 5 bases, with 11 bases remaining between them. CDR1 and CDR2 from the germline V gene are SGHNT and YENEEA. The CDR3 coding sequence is TGTGCCAGCAGCTTAGGAGGGGATTCGACTGAAGCTTTCTTT. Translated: CASSLGGDSTEAFF.

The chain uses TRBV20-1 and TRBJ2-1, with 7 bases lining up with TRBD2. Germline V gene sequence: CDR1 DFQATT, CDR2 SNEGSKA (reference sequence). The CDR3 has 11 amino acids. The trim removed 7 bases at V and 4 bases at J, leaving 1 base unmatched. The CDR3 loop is CSGEGYNEQFF. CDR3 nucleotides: TGCAGTGGGGAGGGTTACAATGAGCAGTTCTTC.

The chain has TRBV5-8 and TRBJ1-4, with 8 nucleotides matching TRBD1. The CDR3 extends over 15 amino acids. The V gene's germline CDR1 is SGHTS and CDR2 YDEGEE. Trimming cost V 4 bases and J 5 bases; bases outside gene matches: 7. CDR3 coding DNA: TGTGCCAGCAGCGGATGGGACAGGCCGAATGAAAAACTGTTTTTT. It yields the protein CASSGWDRPNEKLFF.